This entry features one T cell receptor (beta chain) sequence. Its specificity is unknown. This sample stems from a study of T cells in Graves' hyperthyroidism and ophthalmopathy. Amplification yielded TCR beta CDR3 regions, with RNA transcripts as the source. HTBI primers were employed in a first-round RT-PCR of the TCR CDR3. TCRdb reprocessed the multiplex PCR reads via MiXCR and lists one record per CDR3 protein. The sample contains about 460,000 distinct CDR3 sequences, around a fifth of which appear only once. Study results and caveats: Ophthalmopathy was separated from stable hyperthyroidism by a 13 V-J model.

Exclusion of a patient resulted from uncontrolled infection, other autoimmune disease, pregnancy or lactation. This sequence originates from an older woman with Graves' ophthalmopathy. Specimen: blood.

The CDR3 region has the DNA TGTGCCATCAGCCTTCAGGGAATGAACACTGAAGCTTTCTTT. Translation: CAISLQGMNTEAFF. The chain recombines TRBV10-3 with TRBJ1-1; D is perhaps TRBD1 (5 bases). V was pared by 6 bases and J by 0 bases, with 11 bases between. The CDR3 is made up of 14 amino acids. Per the germline V gene, CDR1 is ENHRY and CDR2 is SYGVKD.